This T cell receptor beta chain was obtained from a study of PD-1 blockade in classical Hodgkin lymphoma. Study-wide points: In newly diagnosed patients, baseline TCR diversity was reportedly below that of healthy donors. The causes of the repertoire differences, possibly disease activity or prior therapy, remain undefined.

The assay was immunoSEQ multiplex PCR, and TCRdb's table has in-frame clones only and misses some. The sample consists of around 26,000 clones, 91% of them appearing once. With regard to this clone: The antigen is not known.

V lost 10 bases and J 1 base, leaving 16 bases between the germline ends. Germline V gene lookup returns CDR1 LNHDA and CDR2 SQIVND (reference sequence). The CDR3 spans 14 residues. The time point is: newly diagnosed, previously untreated cHL patient sample. Magnetic negative selection was used to purify CD4+ T cells from thawed PBMCs. Acting as the comparison were PBMCs from newly diagnosed, untreated classical Hodgkin lymphoma. The sample comprised CD4+ T cells from blood. The chain is built from TRBV19 and TRBJ1-1; perhaps TRBD1 as D (5 bases). The TCR originated in a human donor with classical Hodgkin lymphoma. CDR3 in DNA: TGTGCCACCTCGGGGGTGAGTAGGAACACTGAAGCTTTCTTT. Amino acids: CATSGVSRNTEAFF.